This T cell receptor (beta chain) stems from a study of beta chain features in type 1 diabetes. Study-wide background: Healthy donors, compared against patients, showed similar age, gender and cell yields.

Expressed TCRB transcripts were sequenced, since all the RNA that had been isolated was reverse transcribed. Sequenced by immunoSEQ multiplex PCR; TCRdb stores in-frame clones only, minus some. This table has 150,000 to 190,000 clones, about 9.4% appearing once. Germline CDR1 and CDR2: SGHRS and YFSETQ. J gave up 5 bases and V 7 bases, and 9 bases lay outside the gene matches. CDR3 length: 13 amino acids. To note about this clone: Its antigen is currently unknown.

Study observations and caveats: Type 1 diabetes patients showed a moderate but significant shortening of TCRB CDR3s in all four CD4+ subsets. Naive, central memory and Treg TCRB repertoires appeared more alike in patients than in healthy donors. Unsettled here was the matter of whether HLA type influences TCRB rearrangement.

The source of this sequence is a man in his thirties or forties with type 1 diabetes. This chain links TRBV5-1 with TRBJ2-7; TRBD2 agrees at 7 bases. The material sequenced was central memory CD4+ T cells from blood. CDR3 sequence: CASGQGGGDEQYF. The CDR3 DNA sequence: TGCGCCAGCGGGCAGGGCGGGGGAGACGAGCAGTACTTC.